This record looks at one TCR beta chain sequence and its context. Its antigen is currently unknown. These data are taken from a study of cytomegalovirus exposure and HLA in healthy donors. Vbeta (60) and Jbeta (13) primers were used in the PCR. Sequencing used immunoSEQ multiplex PCR; TCRdb keeps in-frame clones, though not all of them. The sample holds around 190,000 clones; approximately 75% are singletons and the top ten take approximately 5%. Study-level results: Cytomegalovirus association was assigned to approximately 180 TCR beta chains.

The germline V gene has CDR1 SQVTM and CDR2 ANQGSEA. This CDR3 spans 11 amino acids. Losses at the gene ends were 2 bases for V and 15 bases for J; bases not matched to a gene: 6. Material for sequencing was PBMCs. The chain has TRBV29-1 and TRBJ2-1; 8 nucleotides agree with TRBD1. The receptor's source is a man aged 25 to 40 in good health and CMV-seropositive. In DNA form, the CDR3 reads TGCAGCGTTGAAAAGGACAGGGTGGCGTTCTTC. It is translated as CSVEKDRVAFF.